The T cell receptor beta chain described here comes from a study of cytomegalovirus exposure and HLA in healthy donors. Study results and limitations: Several top significant clusters appeared, in a later analysis, to be linked to common viral pathogens. As confirmed in vitro, a few CMV-associated chains were specific for CMV antigens.

Trimming shortened V by 2 bases and J by 0 bases, and 10 bases separated the two germline ends. Germline CDR1 SGHVS, CDR2 FNYEAQ. CDR3 length equals 16 residues. As to this clone: Its target is unknown.

The PCR contained 60 Vbeta and 13 Jbeta primers. Profiling relied on immunoSEQ multiplex PCR, and the TCRdb table lists in-frame clones only, not all of them. This sample has over 150,000 clones, with around 80% found just once. The TCR was taken from a man aged 40-50 years in good health and CMV-seronegative. The V and J genes are TRBV7-6 and TRBJ2-2; D remains ambiguous. Sequencing was performed on PBMCs. The CDR3 spells CASSLTAGTNTGELFF. The CDR3 bases are TGTGCCAGCAGCTTAACGGCAGGAACGAACACCGGGGAGCTGTTTTTT.